Detailed here is one T cell receptor beta chain. Its cognate antigen has yet to be identified. Base qualities were left out, and no much larger clone turns up one base away. This sample is part of a study of T cell responses to AZD1222 COVID-19 vaccine (dated by TCRdb to the early 2020s). Notes on the research overall: AZD1222 recipients given second doses at about 4 weeks or at about 12 weeks were pooled, since spike-specific TCR depth and breadth were not found to differ between the two schedules. TCR sequencing covered 230 or so trial participants: nearly 210 given two doses of AZD1222 and 26 given two doses of MenACWY control vaccine. Enrollment into the trials was organized by age into subgroups of 18-55, 56-69 and 70-plus years, and those subgroups contained roughly 140, 27 and 60 TCR-sequenced participants, respectively. Broader findings and caveats from the paper: Participants were mostly white British and included more females than males, and it was suggested by the authors that clonal diversity may have been underestimated. Conclusions about previously exposed vaccinees were limited because only 6 or 7 AZD1222 recipients were SARS-CoV-2 seropositive at baseline. Because no day 14 peak-response samples were available, the repertoires could be characterized only after the peak T cell response. Nearly half of unique spike-specific TCRs reportedly recognized epitopes outside regions mutated in the B.1.351 and B.1.1.7 variants. In the small 56-69-year group, the increase in depth fell short of significance, most likely because of low power. After two AZD1222 doses, both the breadth and the depth of spike-specific TCRs were significantly higher than at day 0 and than in MenACWY recipients. The whole spike protein was spanned by vaccine-associated CD4 TCRs, and dominant responses were seen in regions 160-218 and 743-854.

In light of the paper, this sample's time point label describes: baseline before first vaccination. Vaccinee samples were obtained from the UK trials COV001 and COV002, which included a single-blind randomized controlled phase 2/3 trial of AZD1222 (ChAdOx1 nCoV-19) in healthy adults. For TCRbeta chain sequencing, PBMC samples were collected from trial participants at day 0 and at day 28 after the second dose. CDR1 and CDR2 (MNHNS, SASEGT) derive from the germline V gene. Relative to germline, V is missing 1 base and J is missing 0 bases, with 5 bases of the junction outside any gene match. The CDR3 starts with the cysteine, ends with the phenylalanine, and has 18 residues. Of the read, only the CDR3 DNA is kept; its 54 bases are in frame from base 1. The CDR3 regions of human TCRbeta chains were analyzed by immunosequencing. Processing in the source paper ran as follows. TCRs in the repertoires were compared against a reference library of SARS-CoV-2-specific TCRs that had been generated with the MIRA antigen-specificity platform. Breadth meant the fraction of unique TCRs that were SARS-CoV-2-associated, whereas depth meant the fraction of total T cells that were SARS-CoV-2-associated. Each spike-specific TCR was assigned to its reactive spike region and to a CD4 or CD8 class using the MIRA data. Log10-transformed breadth and depth values were compared by one-way ANOVA with Sidak's multiple comparisons tests. TCRdb retrieved this table from immuneACCESS and kept in-frame rearrangements only. Not all clones are present; in checked studies, unresolved V genes account for under half, and no reason is known for the remainder. D and trimming were read from the DNA, whereas the V and J calls and clone size are those reported in that table. The sample table shows some 100,000 clones, and 88% are seen once. The biggest ten clones account for around a sixth of the sample.

Source: peripheral blood, taken on day 0 of AZD1222 vaccination. The chain is assembled from TRBV6-1 and TRBJ2-6, with 8 junctional bases fitting TRBD1. This TCR was sampled from an adult in good health. The CDR3 loop reads CASSEVGQGLSGANVLTF. The bases are TGTGCCAGCAGTGAAGTTGGACAGGGCCTCTCTGGGGCCAACGTCCTGACTTTC.